The 22 T cell receptor beta chains in this list originate from one sample, sequenced in a study of CD8 T cells in Susac syndrome. With random hexamers, reverse transcription was performed on about 0.5 to 1 ug of RNA. Using its own MiXCR run on the immunoSEQ multiplex PCR reads, TCRdb lists one record per CDR3 protein. This table holds under 550,000 distinct CDR3 sequences, more than 80% found once. The specimen sequenced was CD8+ T cells from PBMCs. These receptors were obtained from a human donor with multiple sclerosis.

This chain uses TRBV5-5 with TRBJ2-2; no clear D gene. Germline V gene sequence: CDR1 SGHKS, CDR2 YYEKEE (reference sequence). The CDR3 runs to 12 residues. V was pared by 7 bases and J by 4 bases, with 8 bases between. The chain's CDR3 is CASVGGTGELFF. The CDR3, as DNA: TGTGCCAGCGTAGGCGGCACCGGGGAGCTGTTTTTT.

CDR3 coding DNA: TGTGCCAGCAGTCTCCGGGACCACTCCTACGAGCAGTACTTC. Residues: CASSLRDHSYEQYF. V is TRBV12-3 or TRBV12-4 and J is TRBJ2-7; D is possibly TRBD1 or TRBD2 (5 bases each). The CDR3 extends over 14 amino acids. The germline V and J ends were trimmed by 5 bases and 0 bases, with 11 bases remaining between them.

This chain links TRBV28 with TRBJ2-7; a weak D match, TRBD2 (5 bases). V lost 5 bases, J lost 3 bases, and 17 bases lay in between. This CDR3 is built from 15 residues. Germline CDR1 and CDR2: MDHEN and SYDVKM. CDR3 protein: CASSVAGIGFYEQYF. Written as DNA, the CDR3 is TGTGCCAGCAGTGTCGCCGGGATCGGATTCTACGAGCAGTACTTC.

This chain joins TRBV20-1 and TRBJ1-6; D not certain. CDR1 DFQATT and CDR2 SNEGSKA come from the germline V gene (reference sequence). Trimming pared 3 bases from V and 2 bases from J, leaving 11 bases between. The CDR3 is made up of 15 amino acids. CDR3 loop: CSARQPGPYNSPLHF. The CDR3 DNA is TGCAGTGCTAGGCAACCCGGGCCCTATAATTCACCCCTCCACTTT.

The J gene is TRBJ2-7, the V gene TRBV28; no clear D. Germline CDR1 and CDR2: MDHEN and SYDVKM. This CDR3 has 14 amino acids. V gave up 6 bases and J gave up 4 bases, with 16 bases separating them. In DNA, the CDR3 is TGTGCCAGCAGGATGAAGTTCGATGGATACGAGCAGTACTTC. Amino acids: CASRMKFDGYEQYF.

The CDR3 DNA reads TGTGCCTGGAGTGACAATGAGCAGTTCTTC. Protein sequence: CAWSDNEQFF. This sequence joins TRBV30 and TRBJ2-1, with D hard to call. The CDR3 consists of 10 residues. The V and J ends lost 1 base and 5 bases respectively, with 0 bases between them. The germline CDR1 and CDR2 sequences are GTSNPN and SVGIG (reference sequence).

The genes are TRBV29-1 and TRBJ2-3, with D perhaps being TRBD1 or TRBD2 (5 bases each). This CDR3 has 15 residues. Per germline, CDR1 SQVTM and CDR2 ANQGSEA. V dropped 1 base and J dropped 3 bases, with 14 bases sitting between them. In nucleotides, the CDR3 is TGCAGCGTTGAAGGGGGGACCTCGAGGACAGATACGCAGTATTTT. Its translation is CSVEGGTSRTDTQYF.

This clonotype was observed a handful of times. The V and J genes are TRBV6-5 and TRBJ1-4, with unresolved D. Trimming took 6 bases from V and 3 from J, leaving 11 bases between them. Germline V lookup: CDR1 MNHEY, CDR2 SVGAGI. This CDR3 has 14 residues. As DNA, the CDR3 is TGTGCCAGCAGCTCGGGAGGAGCTAATGAAAAACTGTTTTTT. This encodes CASSSGGANEKLFF.

The chain has TRBV6-5 and TRBJ1-1; no clear D gene. The germline V gene has CDR1 MNHEY and CDR2 SVGAGI. The CDR3 contains 13 residues. V was clipped by 0 bases and J by 8 bases, with 10 bases between them. The CDR3 region is CASSYSTAAEAFF. The DNA for the CDR3 is TGTGCCAGCAGTTACTCGACGGCAGCAGAAGCTTTCTTT.

Turning to this clonotype: The junction departs from the called germline gene at one end, perhaps through a read error. V and J are TRBV6-6 and TRBJ2-1; TRBD1 aligns across 9 bases. The V gene's germline CDR1 is MNHNY and CDR2 SVGAGI (reference sequence). This CDR3 spans 16 amino acids. In DNA form, the CDR3 reads TGTGCCAGCAGCCCCTGGGACAGGGAGGCCTACAATGGGCAGTTCTTC. It specifies CASSPWDREAYNGQFF.

The chain uses TRBV10-1 and TRBJ2-1, with TRBD2 matching 10 bases. There are 14 residues in the CDR3. Germline V lookup: CDR1 WNHNN, CDR2 SYGVQD (reference sequence). With V trimmed by 5 bases and J by 8 bases, 6 bases remained unmatched. CDR3 loop: CASSSSGSSDEQFF. The DNA of the CDR3 is TGCGCCAGCAGTTCTAGCGGGAGTAGCGATGAGCAGTTCTTC.

The chain combines TRBV6-6 with TRBJ2-5; D gene ambiguous. Per germline, CDR1 MNHNY and CDR2 SVGAGI (reference sequence). V gave up 2 bases and J gave up 1 base, with 5 bases separating them. This CDR3 has 13 residues. This CDR3 reads CASSYVIQETQYF. The CDR3 region has the DNA TGTGCCAGCAGTTACGTTATCCAAGAGACCCAGTACTTC.

This chain connects TRBV9 to TRBJ2-7; possible D gene TRBD2, 5 bases. V was clipped by 5 bases and J by 4 bases, with 13 bases between them. The CDR3 is 13 amino acids. Germline V lookup: CDR1 SGDLS, CDR2 YYNGEE. CDR3 sequence reads: CASSATGSYEQYF. The CDR3 DNA sequence: TGTGCCAGCAGTGCAACGGGATCTTACGAGCAGTACTTC.

The chain links TRBV2 to TRBJ2-7; TRBD2 matches 7 bases. Trimming at V came to 8 bases and at J to 1 base, leaving 5 bases not matched to a gene. Germline CDR1 SNHLY, CDR2 FYNNEI. The CDR3 extends over 13 amino acids. The CDR3 sequence is CASRDGGSYEQYF. The CDR3 bases are TGTGCCAGCCGGGACGGGGGGTCCTACGAGCAGTACTTC. Full variable domain (remainder filled in from reference TRBV2 and TRBJ2-7): EPEVTQTPSHQVTQMGQEVILRCVPISNHLYFYWYRQILGQKVEFLVSFYNNEISEKSEIFDDQFSVERPDGSNFTLKIRSTKLEDSAMYFCASRDGGSYEQYFGPGTRLTVT.

The chain employs TRBV6-2 or TRBV6-3 and TRBJ1-1; no reliable D call. The germline V gene encodes CDR1 MNHEY and CDR2 SVGEGT. CDR3 length: 15 residues. Trimming removed 1 base from V and 0 bases from J, with 9 bases in between. The CDR3, as DNA: TGTGCCAGCAGTTACTACGAAACTATGAACACTGAAGCTTTCTTT. Translation: CASSYYETMNTEAFF.

This rearrangement joins TRBV20-1 to TRBJ1-1; D is perhaps TRBD1 (6 bases). The CDR3 extends over 14 amino acids. The germline V gene encodes CDR1 DFQATT and CDR2 SNEGSKA (reference sequence). Trimming pared 6 bases from V and 4 bases from J, leaving 18 bases between. CDR3 residues: CSAKYQGLGTEAFF. The CDR3 nucleotides are TGCAGTGCCAAGTATCAGGGGCTAGGCACTGAAGCTTTCTTT.

The chain employs TRBV30 and TRBJ2-3, with D perhaps TRBD1 or TRBD2 (5 bases each). Germline values: CDR1 GTSNPN, CDR2 SVGIG (reference sequence). V was shortened by 4 bases and J by 0 bases, with 11 bases between the two germline ends. The CDR3 contains 14 residues. The CDR3 coding sequence is TGTGCCTGGAACGACGGGGCCAGCACAGATACGCAGTATTTT. This codes for CAWNDGASTDTQYF.

The rearrangement joins TRBV12-3 or TRBV12-4 to TRBJ1-4, with D perhaps matching TRBD1 (5 bases). This CDR3 region has 12 residues. Trimming removed 7 bases from V and 7 bases from J, with 10 bases in between. This CDR3 is CASKDGGEKLFF. CDR3 DNA: TGTGCCAGCAAAGATGGGGGTGAAAAACTGTTTTTT.

The DNA of the CDR3 is TGTGCCAGCAGCTCGGGACAGGATTTCTACGAGCAGTACTTC. Translated: CASSSGQDFYEQYF. The chain combines TRBV7-9 with TRBJ2-7; 8 bases map to TRBD1. V lost 4 bases to trimming and J lost 3 bases; unmatched junction nucleotides: 5. This CDR3 region has 14 residues. Looked up from germline, CDR1 is SEHNR and CDR2 is FQNEAQ (reference sequence).

V gene TRBV29-1 combines with J gene TRBJ2-1, with D possibly TRBD1 on 5 matching bases. CDR3 length: 14 amino acids. The V end lost 6 bases, the J end lost 5 bases, and 17 bases lay between the germline ends. CDR1 is SQVTM, CDR2 ANQGSEA, per germline. The CDR3 region has the DNA TGCAGCGTCGCGGCGCAGGGCCCTAACAATGAGCAGTTCTTC. Protein sequence: CSVAAQGPNNEQFF.

This rearrangement joins TRBV20-1 to TRBJ2-1, with D possibly matching TRBD2 (7 bases). Trimming took off 2 bases at V and 9 bases at J, with 17 bases between the two ends. This CDR3 contains 14 residues. Germline CDR1 reads DFQATT; CDR2 reads SNEGSKA (reference sequence). CDR3 sequence: CSARFRGGGGEQFF. CDR3 DNA: TGCAGTGCTAGATTTCGTGGCGGGGGCGGTGAGCAGTTCTTC.

The chain employs TRBV29-1 and TRBJ2-2, with a weak D call TRBD1 (6 bases). CDR1 SQVTM and CDR2 ANQGSEA come from the germline V gene. The V and J ends lost 0 bases and 0 bases respectively, with 8 bases between them. CDR3 length equals 15 residues. DNA of the CDR3: TGCAGCGTTGAAGAGTGGACAGCGAACACCGGGGAGCTGTTTTTT. Protein: CSVEEWTANTGELFF.